This T cell receptor (beta chain) was recovered during a study of T cell repertoires in cytomegalovirus infection. Study background: Based on public TCR beta signatures, there were indications of CMV infection and of a matching HLA type. General study findings and limits: Predominance within the ex vivo response was attributable to HLA-C-restricted CMV-specific TCR beta clonotypes. Summed frequency of public TCR beta families distinguished CMV carriers with the relevant HLA.

This clonotype was seen ten or more times. Its target is unknown. TCRdb fed the reads into MiXCR, producing one record per CDR3 protein. The top ten hold 6.5% to 10% of the sample, which has hundreds of thousands of distinct CDR3 sequences, around 24% seen once. With 3 bases removed from V and 1 base from J, the gap between germline ends came to 6 bases. The CDR3 has 13 amino acids. The chain uses TRBV12-3 or TRBV12-4 and TRBJ2-5; D not certain. The specimen was CD8+ T cells from PBMCs. This TCR derives from a human donor in good health (CMV status not recorded). Some clones in this sample may be carry-over from other donors' samples. The CDR3: CASSFRTQETQYF. The CDR3 coding sequence is TGTGCCAGCAGTTTTCGGACCCAAGAGACCCAGTACTTC.